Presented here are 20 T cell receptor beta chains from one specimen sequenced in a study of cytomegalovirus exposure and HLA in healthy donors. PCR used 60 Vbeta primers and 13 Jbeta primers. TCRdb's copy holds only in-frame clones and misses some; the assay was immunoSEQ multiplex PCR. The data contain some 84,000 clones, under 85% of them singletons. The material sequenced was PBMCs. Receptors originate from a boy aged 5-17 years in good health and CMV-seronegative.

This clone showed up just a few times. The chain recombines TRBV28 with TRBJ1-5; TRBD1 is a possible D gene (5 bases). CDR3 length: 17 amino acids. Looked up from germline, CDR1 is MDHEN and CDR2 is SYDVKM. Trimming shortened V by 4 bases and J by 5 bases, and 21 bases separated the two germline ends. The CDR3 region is CASSYPWIAAGHQPQHF. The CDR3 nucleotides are TGTGCCAGCAGTTACCCGTGGATCGCGGCAGGGCATCAGCCCCAGCATTTT.

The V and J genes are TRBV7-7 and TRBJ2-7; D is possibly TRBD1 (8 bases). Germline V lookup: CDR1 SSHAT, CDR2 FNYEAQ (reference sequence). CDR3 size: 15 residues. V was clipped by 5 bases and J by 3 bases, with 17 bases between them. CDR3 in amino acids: CASSPGEGTGYEQYF. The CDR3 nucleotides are TGTGCCAGCAGCCCGGGGGAGGGGACAGGCTACGAGCAGTACTTC.

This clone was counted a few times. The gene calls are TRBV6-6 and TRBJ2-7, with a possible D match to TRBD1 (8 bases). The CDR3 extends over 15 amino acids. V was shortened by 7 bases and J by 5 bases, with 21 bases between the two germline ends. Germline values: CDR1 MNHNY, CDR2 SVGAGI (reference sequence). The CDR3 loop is CASTGGRTGRDEQYF. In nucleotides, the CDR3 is TGTGCCAGCACCGGGGGGAGGACAGGGAGGGACGAGCAGTACTTC.

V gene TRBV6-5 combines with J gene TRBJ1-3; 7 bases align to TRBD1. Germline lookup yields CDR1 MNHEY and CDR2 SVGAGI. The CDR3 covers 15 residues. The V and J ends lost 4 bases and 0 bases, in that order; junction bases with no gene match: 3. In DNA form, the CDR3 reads TGTGCCAGCAGTTCGGGACAGCACTCTGGAAACACCATATATTTT. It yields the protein CASSSGQHSGNTIYF.

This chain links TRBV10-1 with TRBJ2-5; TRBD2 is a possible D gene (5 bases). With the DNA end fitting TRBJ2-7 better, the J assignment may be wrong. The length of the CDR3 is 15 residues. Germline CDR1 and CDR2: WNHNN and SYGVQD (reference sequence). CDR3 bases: TGCGCCAGCAGTAGGCGGGTCCCGTTCTCCTACGAGCAGTACTTC. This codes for CASSRRVPFSYEQYF.

CDR3 DNA sequence: TGTGCCTGGACCCCAGGAGGGAACACTGAAGCTTTCTTT. This sequence encodes CAWTPGGNTEAFF. V gene TRBV30 combines with J gene TRBJ1-1, with D hard to call. The CDR3 covers 13 residues. The V end was cut by 4 bases, the J end by 1 base, with 10 bases between. The germline CDR1 and CDR2 sequences are GTSNPN and SVGIG (reference sequence).

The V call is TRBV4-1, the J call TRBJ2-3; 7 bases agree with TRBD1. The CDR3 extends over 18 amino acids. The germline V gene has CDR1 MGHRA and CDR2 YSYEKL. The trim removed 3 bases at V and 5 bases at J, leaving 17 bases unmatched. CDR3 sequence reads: CASSHLPGTELFKDTQYF. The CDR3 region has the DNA TGCGCCAGCAGCCACCTACCAGGGACAGAACTTTTTAAAGATACGCAGTATTTT.

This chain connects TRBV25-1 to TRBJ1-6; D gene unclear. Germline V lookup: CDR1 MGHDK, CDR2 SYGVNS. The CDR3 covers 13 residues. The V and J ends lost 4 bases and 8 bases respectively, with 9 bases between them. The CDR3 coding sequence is TGTGCCAGCAGTGCTACCACCGATTCACCCCTCCACTTT. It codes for CASSATTDSPLHF. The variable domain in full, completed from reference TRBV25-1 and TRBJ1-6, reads EADIYQTPRYLVIGTGKKITLECSQTMGHDKMYWYQQDPGMELHLIHYSYGVNSTEKGDLSSESTVSRIRTEHFPLTLESARPSHTSQYLCASSATTDSPLHFGNGTRLTVT.

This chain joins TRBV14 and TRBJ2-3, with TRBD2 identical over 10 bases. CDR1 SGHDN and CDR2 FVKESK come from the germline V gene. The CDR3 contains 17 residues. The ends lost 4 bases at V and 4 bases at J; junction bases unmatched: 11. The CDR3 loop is CASSPTKREGPPDTQYF. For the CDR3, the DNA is TGTGCCAGCAGCCCAACAAAGCGGGAGGGCCCTCCAGATACGCAGTATTTT.

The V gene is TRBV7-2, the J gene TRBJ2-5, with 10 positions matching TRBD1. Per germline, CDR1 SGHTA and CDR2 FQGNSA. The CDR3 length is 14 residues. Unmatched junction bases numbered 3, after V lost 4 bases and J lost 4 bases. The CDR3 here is CASSYWTGGETQYF. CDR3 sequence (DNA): TGTGCCAGCAGCTATTGGACAGGGGGAGAGACCCAGTACTTC.

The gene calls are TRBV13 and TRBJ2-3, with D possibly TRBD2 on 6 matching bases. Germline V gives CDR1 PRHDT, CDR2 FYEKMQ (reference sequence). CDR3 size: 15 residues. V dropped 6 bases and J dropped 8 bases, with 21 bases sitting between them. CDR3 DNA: TGTGCCAGCAGGTGGCTTGGGCGGGGTGGCGCTACGCAGTATTTT. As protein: CASRWLGRGGATQYF.

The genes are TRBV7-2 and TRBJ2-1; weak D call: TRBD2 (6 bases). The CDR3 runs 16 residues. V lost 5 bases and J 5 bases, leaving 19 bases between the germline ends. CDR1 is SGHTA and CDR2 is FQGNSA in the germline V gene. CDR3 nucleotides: TGTGCCAGCAGCCGAATGAGACTAGTCCTAGACAATGAGCAGTTCTTC. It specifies CASSRMRLVLDNEQFF.

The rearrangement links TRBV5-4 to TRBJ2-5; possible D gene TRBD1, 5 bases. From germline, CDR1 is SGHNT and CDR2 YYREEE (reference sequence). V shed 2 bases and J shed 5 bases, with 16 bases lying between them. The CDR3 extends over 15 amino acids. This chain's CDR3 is CASSLGARVSETQYF. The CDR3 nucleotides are TGTGCCAGCAGCTTAGGGGCACGAGTATCGGAGACCCAGTACTTC. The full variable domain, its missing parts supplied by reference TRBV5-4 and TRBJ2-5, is ETGVTQSPTHLIKTRGQQVTLRCSSQSGHNTVSWYQQALGQGPQFIFQYYREEENGRGNFPPRFSGLQFPNYSSELNVNALELDDSALYLCASSLGARVSETQYFGPGTRLLVL.

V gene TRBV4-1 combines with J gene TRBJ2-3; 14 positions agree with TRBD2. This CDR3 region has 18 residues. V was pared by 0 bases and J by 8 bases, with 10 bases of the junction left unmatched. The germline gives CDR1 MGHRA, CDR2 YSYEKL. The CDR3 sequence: CASSQDIGTSGSRGTQYF. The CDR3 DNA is TGCGCCAGCAGCCAAGACATAGGGACTAGCGGGAGTAGGGGTACGCAGTATTTT.

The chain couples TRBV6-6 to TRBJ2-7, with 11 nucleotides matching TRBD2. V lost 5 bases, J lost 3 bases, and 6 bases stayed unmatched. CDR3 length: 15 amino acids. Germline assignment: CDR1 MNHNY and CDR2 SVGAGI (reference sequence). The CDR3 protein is CASSPGGTSGYEQYF. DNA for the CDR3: TGTGCCAGCAGTCCCGGAGGGACTAGCGGCTACGAGCAGTACTTC.

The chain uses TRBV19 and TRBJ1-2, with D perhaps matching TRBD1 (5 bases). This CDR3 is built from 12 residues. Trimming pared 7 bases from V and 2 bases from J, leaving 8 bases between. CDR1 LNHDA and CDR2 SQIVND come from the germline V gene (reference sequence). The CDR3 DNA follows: TGTGCCAGTACCGCAGGGAACTATGGCTACACCTTC. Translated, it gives CASTAGNYGYTF.

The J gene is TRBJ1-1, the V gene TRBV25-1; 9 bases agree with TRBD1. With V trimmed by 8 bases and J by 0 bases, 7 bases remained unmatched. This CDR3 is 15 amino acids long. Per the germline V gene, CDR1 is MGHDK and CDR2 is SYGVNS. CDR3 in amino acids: CASSGTGIMNTEAFF. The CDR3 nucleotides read TGTGCCAGCTCCGGGACAGGGATCATGAACACTGAAGCTTTCTTT.

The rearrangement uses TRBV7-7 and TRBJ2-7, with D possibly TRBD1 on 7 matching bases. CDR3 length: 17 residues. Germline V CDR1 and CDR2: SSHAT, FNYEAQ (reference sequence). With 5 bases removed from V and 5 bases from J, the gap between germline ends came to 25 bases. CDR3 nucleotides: TGTGCCAGCAGCACCCGAACCAACGCGGGACAGCCCGACGAGCAGTACTTC. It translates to CASSTRTNAGQPDEQYF.

CDR3 amino acids: CASSLQGAYNEQFF. As DNA, the CDR3 is TGTGCCAGCAGCCTACAGGGGGCCTACAATGAGCAGTTCTTC. This rearrangement joins TRBV27 to TRBJ2-1; 8 bases are shared with TRBD1. CDR3 length: 14 amino acids. From germline, CDR1 is MNHEY and CDR2 SMNVEV (reference sequence). V lost 6 bases and J lost 2; bases outside the gene matches: 3.

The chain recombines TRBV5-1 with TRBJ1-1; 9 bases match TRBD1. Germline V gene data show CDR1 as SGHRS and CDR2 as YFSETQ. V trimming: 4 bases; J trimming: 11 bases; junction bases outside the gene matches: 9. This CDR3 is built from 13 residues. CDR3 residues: CASSPGQGYMAFF. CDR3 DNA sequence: TGCGCCAGCAGCCCCGGACAGGGGTATATGGCTTTCTTT.